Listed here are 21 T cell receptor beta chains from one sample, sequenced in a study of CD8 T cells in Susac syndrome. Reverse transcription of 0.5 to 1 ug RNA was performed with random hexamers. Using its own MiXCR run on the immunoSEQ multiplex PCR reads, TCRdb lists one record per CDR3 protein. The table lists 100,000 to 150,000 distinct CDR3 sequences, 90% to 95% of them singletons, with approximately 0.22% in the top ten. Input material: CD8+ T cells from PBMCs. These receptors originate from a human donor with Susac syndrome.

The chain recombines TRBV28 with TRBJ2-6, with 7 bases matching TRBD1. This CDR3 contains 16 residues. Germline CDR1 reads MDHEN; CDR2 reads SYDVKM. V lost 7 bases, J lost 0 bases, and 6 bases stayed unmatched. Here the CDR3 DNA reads TGTGCCAGCACTGACAGGGAACCCTCTGGGGCCAACGTCCTGACTTTC. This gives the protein CASTDREPSGANVLTF.

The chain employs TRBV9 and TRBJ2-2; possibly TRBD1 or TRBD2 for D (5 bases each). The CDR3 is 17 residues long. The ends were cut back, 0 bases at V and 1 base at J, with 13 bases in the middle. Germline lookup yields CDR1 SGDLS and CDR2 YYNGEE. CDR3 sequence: CASSVGLQGVNTGELFF. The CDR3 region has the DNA TGTGCCAGCAGCGTAGGTCTCCAGGGAGTGAACACCGGGGAGCTGTTTTTT.

The DNA of the CDR3 is TGCGCCAGCAGCCAACCCGCGGGATATGAGCAGTTCTTC. This encodes CASSQPAGYEQFF. The chain couples TRBV4-1 to TRBJ2-1; D is perhaps TRBD2 (6 bases). The CDR3 runs to 13 residues. V lost 2 bases and J 8 bases, leaving 10 bases between the germline ends. Germline loops: CDR1 MGHRA, CDR2 YSYEKL.

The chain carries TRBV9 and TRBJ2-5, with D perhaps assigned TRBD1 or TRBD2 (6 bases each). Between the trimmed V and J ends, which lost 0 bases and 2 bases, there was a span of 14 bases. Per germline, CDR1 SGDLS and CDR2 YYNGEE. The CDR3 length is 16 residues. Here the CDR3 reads CASSVGPGASQETQYF. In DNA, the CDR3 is TGTGCCAGCAGCGTAGGCCCGGGGGCATCACAAGAGACCCAGTACTTC.

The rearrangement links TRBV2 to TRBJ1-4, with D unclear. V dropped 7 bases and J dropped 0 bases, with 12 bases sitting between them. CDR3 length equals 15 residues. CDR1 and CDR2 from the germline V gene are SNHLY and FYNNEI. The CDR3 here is CASTTRETTNEKLFF. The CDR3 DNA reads TGTGCCAGCACCACCCGGGAAACAACTAATGAAAAACTGTTTTTT.

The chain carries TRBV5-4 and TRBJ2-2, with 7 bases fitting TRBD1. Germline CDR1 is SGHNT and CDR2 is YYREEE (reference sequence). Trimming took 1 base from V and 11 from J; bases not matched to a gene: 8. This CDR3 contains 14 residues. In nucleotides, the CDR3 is TGTGCCAGCAGCTTGCACGACAGGGTTCTCGAGCTGTTTTTT. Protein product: CASSLHDRVLELFF. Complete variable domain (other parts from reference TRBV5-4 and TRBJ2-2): ETGVTQSPTHLIKTRGQQVTLRCSSQSGHNTVSWYQQALGQGPQFIFQYYREEENGRGNFPPRFSGLQFPNYSSELNVNALELDDSALYLCASSLHDRVLELFFGEGSRLTVL.

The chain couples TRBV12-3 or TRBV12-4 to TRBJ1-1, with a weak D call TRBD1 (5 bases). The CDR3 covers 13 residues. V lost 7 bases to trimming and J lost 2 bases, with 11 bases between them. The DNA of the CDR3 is TGTGCCAGCACCATGACAGAAAACACTGAAGCTTTCTTT. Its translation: CASTMTENTEAFF.

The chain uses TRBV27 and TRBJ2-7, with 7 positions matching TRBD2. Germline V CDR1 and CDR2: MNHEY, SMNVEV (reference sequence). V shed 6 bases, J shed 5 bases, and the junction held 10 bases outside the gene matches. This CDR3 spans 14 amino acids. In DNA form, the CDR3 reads TGTGCCAGCAGGGAGCCGGGACTATCTCACGAGCAGTACTTC. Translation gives CASREPGLSHEQYF.

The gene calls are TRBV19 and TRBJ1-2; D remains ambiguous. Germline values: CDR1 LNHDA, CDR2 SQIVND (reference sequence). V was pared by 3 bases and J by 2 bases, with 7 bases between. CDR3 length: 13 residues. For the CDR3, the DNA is TGTGCCAGTAGTATTCGGCAGAACTATGGCTACACCTTC. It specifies CASSIRQNYGYTF.

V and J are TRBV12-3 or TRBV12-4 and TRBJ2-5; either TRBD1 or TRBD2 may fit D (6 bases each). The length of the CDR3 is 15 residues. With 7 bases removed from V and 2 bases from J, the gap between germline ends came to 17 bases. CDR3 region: CASTPHEGGQETQYF. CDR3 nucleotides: TGTGCCAGCACCCCCCACGAGGGGGGACAAGAGACCCAGTACTTC.

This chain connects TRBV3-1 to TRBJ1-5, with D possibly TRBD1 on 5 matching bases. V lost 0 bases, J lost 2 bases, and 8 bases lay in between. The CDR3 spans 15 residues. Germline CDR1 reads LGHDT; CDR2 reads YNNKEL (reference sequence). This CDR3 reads CASSQESGGNQPQHF. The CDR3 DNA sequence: TGTGCCAGCAGCCAAGAATCGGGGGGCAATCAGCCCCAGCATTTT.

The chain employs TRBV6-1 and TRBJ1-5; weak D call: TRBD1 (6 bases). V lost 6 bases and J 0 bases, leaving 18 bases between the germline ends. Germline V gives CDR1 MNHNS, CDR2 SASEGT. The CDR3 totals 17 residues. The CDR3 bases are TGTGCCAGCAGCCCGGGACAAAGTACATATAGCAATCAGCCCCAGCATTTT. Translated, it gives CASSPGQSTYSNQPQHF.

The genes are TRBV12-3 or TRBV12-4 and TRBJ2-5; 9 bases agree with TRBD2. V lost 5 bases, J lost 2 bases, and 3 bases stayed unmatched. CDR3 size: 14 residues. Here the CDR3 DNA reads TGTGCCAGCAGTCCGACTAGCGGACAAGAGACCCAGTACTTC. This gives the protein CASSPTSGQETQYF.

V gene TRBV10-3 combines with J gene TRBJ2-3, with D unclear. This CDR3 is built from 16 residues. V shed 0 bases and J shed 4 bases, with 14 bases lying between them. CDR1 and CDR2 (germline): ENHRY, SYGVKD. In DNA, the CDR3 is TGTGCCATCAGTGAGTCGGTGGTGGTACGCCCAGATACGCAGTATTTT. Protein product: CAISESVVVRPDTQYF.

Here the CDR3 DNA reads TGTGCCAGCAGTTTTGAGGGCGATGAAAAACTGTTTTTT. Its protein is CASSFEGDEKLFF. The V and J genes are TRBV27 and TRBJ1-4, with unresolved D. The CDR3 loop spans 13 amino acids. V dropped 3 bases and J dropped 6 bases, with 8 bases sitting between them. Germline V gives CDR1 MNHEY, CDR2 SMNVEV (reference sequence).

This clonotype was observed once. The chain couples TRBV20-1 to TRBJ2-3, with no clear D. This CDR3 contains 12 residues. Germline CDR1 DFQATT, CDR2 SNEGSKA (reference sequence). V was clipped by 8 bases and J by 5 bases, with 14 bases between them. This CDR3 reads CSRLGGGDTQYF. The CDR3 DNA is TGCAGTCGGCTCGGCGGTGGAGATACGCAGTATTTT.

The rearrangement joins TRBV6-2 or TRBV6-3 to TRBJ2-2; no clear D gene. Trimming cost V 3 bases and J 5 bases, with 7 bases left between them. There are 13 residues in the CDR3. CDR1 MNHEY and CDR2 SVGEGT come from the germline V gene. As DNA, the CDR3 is TGTGCCAGCAGTTATTCGGAGACCGGGGAGCTGTTTTTT. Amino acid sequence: CASSYSETGELFF.

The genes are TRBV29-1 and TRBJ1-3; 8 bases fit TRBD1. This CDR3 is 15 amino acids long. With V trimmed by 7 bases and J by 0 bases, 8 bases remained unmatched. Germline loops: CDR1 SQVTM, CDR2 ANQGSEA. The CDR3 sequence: CSAMGQANSGNTIYF. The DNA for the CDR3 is TGCAGCGCCATGGGACAGGCCAACTCTGGAAACACCATATATTTT.

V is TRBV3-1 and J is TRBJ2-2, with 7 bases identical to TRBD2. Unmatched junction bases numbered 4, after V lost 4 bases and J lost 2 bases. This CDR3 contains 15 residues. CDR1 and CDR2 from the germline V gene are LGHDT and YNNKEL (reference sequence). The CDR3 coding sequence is TGTGCCAGCAGCCCTCGGGACTACAACACCGGGGAGCTGTTTTTT. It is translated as CASSPRDYNTGELFF. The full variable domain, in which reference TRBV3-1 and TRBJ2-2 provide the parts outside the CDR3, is DTAVSQTPKYLVTQMGNDKSIKCEQNLGHDTMYWYKQDSKKFLKIMFSYNNKELIINETVPNRFSPKSPDKAHLNLHINSLELGDSAVYFCASSPRDYNTGELFFGEGSRLTVL.

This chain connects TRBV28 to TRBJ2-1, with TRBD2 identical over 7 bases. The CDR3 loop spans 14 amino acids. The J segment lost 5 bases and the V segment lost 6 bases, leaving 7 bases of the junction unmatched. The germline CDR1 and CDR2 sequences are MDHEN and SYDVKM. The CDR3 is CASRGDYRDNEQFF. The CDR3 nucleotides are TGTGCCAGCAGAGGGGACTACCGAGACAATGAGCAGTTCTTC.

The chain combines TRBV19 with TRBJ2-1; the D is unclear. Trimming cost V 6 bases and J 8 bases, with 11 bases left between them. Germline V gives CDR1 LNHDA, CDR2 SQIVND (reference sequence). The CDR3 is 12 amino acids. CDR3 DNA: TGTGCCAGTAGCGTTAATCGATATGAGCAGTTCTTC. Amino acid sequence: CASSVNRYEQFF.